The 10 T cell receptor beta chains presented below share a single source sample, sequenced in a study of shared T cell receptors in the human thymus. Generated by immunoSEQ multiplex PCR, the TCRdb table keeps only in-frame clones and is missing some. Found here are hundreds of thousands of clones, approximately 85% of them singletons; the top ten hold 0.0095% to 0.013%. These data also featured in a second study, about human thymus T cells.

Material for sequencing was thymocytes. These receptors were collected from a girl less than two years old with a congenital heart defect.

The V call is TRBV2, the J call TRBJ2-1; 13 positions agree with TRBD2. The length of the CDR3 is 15 residues. V lost 5 bases to trimming and J lost 7 bases; unmatched junction nucleotides: 5. The germline V gene encodes CDR1 SNHLY and CDR2 FYNNEI. The CDR3 bases are TGTGCCAGCAGTCTACTAGCGGGGGGGCTGAATGAGCAGTTCTTC. Protein: CASSLLAGGLNEQFF.

This clone came up once. The chain has TRBV5-1 and TRBJ2-2; D unresolved. Germline-derived CDR1 and CDR2 are SGHRS and YFSETQ. Trimming cost V 0 bases and J 4 bases, with 10 bases left between them. CDR3 length equals 15 residues. The CDR3 sequence: CASSLAAGRTGELFF. The CDR3 DNA sequence: TGCGCCAGCAGCTTGGCGGCAGGCCGCACCGGGGAGCTGTTTTTT.

The chain recombines TRBV19 with TRBJ2-1; 9 bases fit TRBD2. V dropped 5 bases and J dropped 4; count of bases not matched to a gene: 12. Germline V gives CDR1 LNHDA, CDR2 SQIVND (reference sequence). The CDR3 runs 17 residues. CDR3 amino acids: CASSLRAGGDLYNEQFF. Here the CDR3 DNA reads TGTGCCAGTAGTTTGCGCGCGGGGGGGGACCTGTACAATGAGCAGTTCTTC.

The chain combines TRBV27 with TRBJ1-3; D remains ambiguous. Germline CDR1 is MNHEY and CDR2 is SMNVEV (reference sequence). Trimming pared 7 bases from V and 0 bases from J, leaving 13 bases between. The CDR3 loop spans 15 amino acids. The CDR3 region has the DNA TGTGCCAGCAAGCAGGCTCCCGGCTCTGGAAACACCATATATTTT. It specifies CASKQAPGSGNTIYF.

The chain is built from TRBV5-1 and TRBJ2-7; 8 bases are shared with TRBD1. Germline loops: CDR1 SGHRS, CDR2 YFSETQ. The CDR3 loop spans 15 amino acids. V dropped 4 bases and J dropped 1; count of bases not matched to a gene: 7. Written as DNA, the CDR3 is TGCGCCAGCAGCCTGCCGGGACAGGCGTCCTACGAGCAGTACTTC. It specifies CASSLPGQASYEQYF.

The chain recombines TRBV7-8 with TRBJ1-5; TRBD1 might be the D (6 bases). Germline lookup yields CDR1 SGHVS and CDR2 FQNEAQ. The CDR3 spans 13 residues. V was cut by 2 bases and J by 6 bases, with 8 bases left in between. The CDR3 spells CASSLPRGQPQHF. The CDR3 region has the DNA TGTGCCAGCAGCTTACCCAGGGGTCAGCCCCAGCATTTT.

The chain uses TRBV10-2 and TRBJ1-4; 8 positions match TRBD1. The CDR3 is 19 amino acids. Unmatched junction bases numbered 13, after V lost 4 bases and J lost 0 bases. Germline CDR1 reads WSHSY; CDR2 reads SAAADI. CDR3 in amino acids: CASSVSTGAGGSTNEKLFF. In nucleotides, the CDR3 is TGCGCCAGCAGTGTCTCGACAGGGGCCGGGGGGTCAACTAATGAAAAACTGTTTTTT.

This chain links TRBV6-5 with TRBJ1-1; D not resolved. V shed 2 bases and J shed 6 bases, with 16 bases lying between them. CDR1 MNHEY and CDR2 SVGAGI come from the germline V gene. CDR3 length: 15 residues. CDR3 in amino acids: CASSYRIRAGPEAFF. DNA of the CDR3: TGTGCCAGCAGTTACAGGATTCGGGCGGGCCCTGAAGCTTTCTTT.

This sequence joins TRBV5-1 and TRBJ2-7; D is unclear. This CDR3 has 14 amino acids. The germline V and J ends were trimmed by 0 bases and 0 bases, with 7 bases remaining between them. Germline V CDR1 and CDR2: SGHRS, YFSETQ. CDR3 in amino acids: CASSLETNSYEQYF. In DNA, the CDR3 is TGCGCCAGCAGCTTGGAGACAAACTCCTACGAGCAGTACTTC. The full variable domain, with the rest looked up from reference TRBV5-1 and TRBJ2-7, is KAGVTQTPRYLIKTRGQQVTLSCSPISGHRSVSWYQQTPGQGLQFLFEYFSETQRNKGNFPGRFSGRQFSNSRSEMNVSTLELGDSALYLCASSLETNSYEQYFGPGTRLTVT.

The chain couples TRBV10-1 to TRBJ2-7; 7 bases align to TRBD1. The CDR3 consists of 15 residues. CDR1 is WNHNN, CDR2 SYGVQD, per germline (reference sequence). Losses at the gene ends were 6 bases for V and 3 bases for J; bases not matched to a gene: 11. The chain's CDR3 is CASSNRTGQNYEQYF. For the CDR3, the DNA is TGCGCCAGCAGCAACCGGACAGGCCAGAACTACGAGCAGTACTTC.